This T cell receptor beta chain was identified in a study of cytomegalovirus exposure and HLA in healthy donors. Findings and limits, study-wide: Later, an analysis showed that TCR beta chains associated with HLA were more clonally expanded than others that were equally common. Being productive about 90% or about 30% of the time was typical of most TCR beta V segments in an earlier analysis.

The CDR3 runs 15 residues. V was cut by 5 bases and J by 2 bases, with 15 bases left in between. Germline V gives CDR1 SGHTA, CDR2 FQGNSA. This PCR relied on a set of 60 Vbeta primers and 13 Jbeta primers. Some clones are missing from TCRdb's copy, which holds only in-frame ones; the method was immunoSEQ multiplex PCR. Altogether about 150,000 clones are present, approximately 77% being singletons, with the ten largest covering approximately 1.4%. About this clone: Antigen specificity is unknown.

The clonotype comes from a middle-aged woman in good health and CMV-seronegative. Sequenced sample: PBMCs. The chain carries TRBV7-2 and TRBJ1-1; D is uncertain. DNA of the CDR3: TGTGCCAGCAGCCGTGGTTACCCCCTAAACACTGAAGCTTTCTTT. Translated, it gives CASSRGYPLNTEAFF.